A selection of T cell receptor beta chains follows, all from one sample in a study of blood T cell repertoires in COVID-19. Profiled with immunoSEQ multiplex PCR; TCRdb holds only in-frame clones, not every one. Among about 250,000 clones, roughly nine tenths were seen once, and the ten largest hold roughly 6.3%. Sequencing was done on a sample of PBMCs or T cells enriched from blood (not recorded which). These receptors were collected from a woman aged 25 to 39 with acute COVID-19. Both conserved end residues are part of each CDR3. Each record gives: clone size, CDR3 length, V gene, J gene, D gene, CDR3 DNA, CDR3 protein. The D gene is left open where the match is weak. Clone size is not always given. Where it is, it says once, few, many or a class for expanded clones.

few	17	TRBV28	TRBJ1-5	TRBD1	TGTGCCAGCAGTTTAGTCGCAAGCGACAGGGCGGTTGAGCCCCAGCATTTT	CASSLVASDRAVEPQHF
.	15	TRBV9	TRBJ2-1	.	TGTGCCAGCAGCTCGAGGGGCAGGGGGGACAATGAGCAGTTCTTC	CASSSRGRGDNEQFF
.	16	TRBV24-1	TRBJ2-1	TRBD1	TGTGCCACCAGTGACCCCGGGGGACAGGGCTACAATGAGCAGTTCTTC	CATSDPGGQGYNEQFF
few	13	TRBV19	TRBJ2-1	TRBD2	TGTGCCAGTGGGCCGGTGGCGGGAGCATTGGCGTTCTTC	CASGPVAGALAFF
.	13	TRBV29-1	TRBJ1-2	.	TGCAGCGTTATTGGGGCTGGGAACTATGGCTACACCTTC	CSVIGAGNYGYTF
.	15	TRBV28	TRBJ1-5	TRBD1	TGTGCCAGCAGGCGACAGGGTCAGAACAACCGGCCCCAGCATTTT	CASRRQGQNNRPQHF
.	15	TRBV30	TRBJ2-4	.	TGTGCCTGGAGTTCATCCGCTTCGGTCAAAAACATTCAGTACTTC	CAWSSSASVKNIQYF
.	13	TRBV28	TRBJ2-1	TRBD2	TGTGCCAGCGACGAAGCGGGAGTGGTAGAGCAGTTCTTC	CASDEAGVVEQFF
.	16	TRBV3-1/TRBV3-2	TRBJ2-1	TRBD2	TGTGCCAGCAGCCGCGGACTAGCGGGTTGCTACAATGAGCAGTTCTTC	CASSRGLAGCYNEQFF
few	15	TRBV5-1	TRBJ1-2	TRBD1	TGCGCCAGCAGCCCAAAGTTCGGGACAGGCTATGGCTACACCTTC	CASSPKFGTGYGYTF
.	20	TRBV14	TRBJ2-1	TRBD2	TGTGCCAGCAGCCAAGAATCAGTACTAGCGGGAGATGGGGGTTACAATGAGCAGTTCTTC	CASSQESVLAGDGGYNEQFF
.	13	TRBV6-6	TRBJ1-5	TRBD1	TGTGCCAGCAGGACAGGGGGTAATCAGCCCCAGCATTTT	CASRTGGNQPQHF
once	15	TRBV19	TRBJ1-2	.	TGTGCCAGTAGTATAGGGGGGGGCTCGGACTATGGCTACACCTTC	CASSIGGGSDYGYTF
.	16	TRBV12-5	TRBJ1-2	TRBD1	TGTGCTAGTGGTCAACATTACAGGGGGAGCAACTATGGCTACACCTTC	CASGQHYRGSNYGYTF
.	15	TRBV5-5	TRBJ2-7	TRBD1	TGTGCCAGCAGCTTGACACCGGGGACAGAGTACGAGCAGTACTTC	CASSLTPGTEYEQYF
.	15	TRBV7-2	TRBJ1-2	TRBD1	TGTGCCAGCAGCTTAGGGGGACAGGGGGCTTTTGGCTACACCTTC	CASSLGGQGAFGYTF
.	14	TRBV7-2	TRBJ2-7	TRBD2	TGTGCCAGCACCCTTCAGCGGGGGCACTACGAGCAGTACTTC	CASTLQRGHYEQYF
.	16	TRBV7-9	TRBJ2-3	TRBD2	TGTGCCAGCAGCTTAGAATCGGGAGGGACCCCAGATACGCAGTATTTT	CASSLESGGTPDTQYF
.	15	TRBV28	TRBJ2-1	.	TGTGCCAGCAGTTTACCGGAGGGTGCATACAATGAGCAGTTCTTC	CASSLPEGAYNEQFF
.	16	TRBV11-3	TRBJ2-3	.	TGTGCCAGCAGCTTAGACCGTGATGGAGACACAGATACGCAGTATTTT	CASSLDRDGDTDTQYF
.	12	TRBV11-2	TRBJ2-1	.	TGTGCCAGCAGCCAGGGCAACAATGAGCAGTTCTTC	CASSQGNNEQFF
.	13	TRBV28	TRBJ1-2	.	TGTGCCAGCAGACAAACCGGGGACTATGGCTACACCTTC	CASRQTGDYGYTF
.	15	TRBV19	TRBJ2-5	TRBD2	TGTGCCAGTAGTATACTAGCGGGAGCTGGTGAGACCCAGTACTTC	CASSILAGAGETQYF
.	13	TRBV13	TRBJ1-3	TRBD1	TGTGCCAGCAGCCGCACAGGGGGTAACACCATATATTTT	CASSRTGGNTIYF
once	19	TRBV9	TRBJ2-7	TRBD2	TGTGCCAGCAGCCCAGACGGGACTAGCGGGAAGTCGGGACCTCGCGAGCAGTACTTC	CASSPDGTSGKSGPREQYF
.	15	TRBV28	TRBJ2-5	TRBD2	TGTGCCAGCAGTTTATCAGGACTAGCGGGAGGGGCCCAGTACTTC	CASSLSGLAGGAQYF
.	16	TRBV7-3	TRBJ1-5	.	TGTGCCAGCAGCATACCTGGGCAGGGCCCGAATCAGCCCCAGCATTTT	CASSIPGQGPNQPQHF
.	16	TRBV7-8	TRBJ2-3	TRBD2	TGTGCCAGCAGCTTAAATCTAGCGGGAGATGGATATACGCAGTATTTT	CASSLNLAGDGYTQYF
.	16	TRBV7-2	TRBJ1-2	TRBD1	TGTGCCAGCAGCTTAGTCTCCGGGACAGGGAACTATGGCTACACCTTC	CASSLVSGTGNYGYTF
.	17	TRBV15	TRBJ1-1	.	TGTGCCACCAGCAGAGATGCGTTAGGGGAAACGAACACTGAAGCTTTCTTT	CATSRDALGETNTEAFF
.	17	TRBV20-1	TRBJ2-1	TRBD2	TGCAGTGCTAGTAGGAGCGGGAGGGCCTTCAATTACCATGAGCAGTTCTTC	CSASRSGRAFNYHEQFF
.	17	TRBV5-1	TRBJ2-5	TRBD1	TGCGCCAGCAGCTTGGCCGGGACAGAGCTTCAACAGGGGACCCAGTACTTC	CASSLAGTELQQGTQYF
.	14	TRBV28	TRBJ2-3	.	TGTGCCAGTCTACCGGACGGGGGCACAGATACGCAGTATTTT	CASLPDGGTDTQYF
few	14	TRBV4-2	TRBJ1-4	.	TGTGCCAGCAGCCAGGGAGGCAGTAATGAAAAACTGTTTTTT	CASSQGGSNEKLFF
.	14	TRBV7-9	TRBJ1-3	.	TGTGCCAGCAGCTACCGGGACACTGGAAACACCATATATTTT	CASSYRDTGNTIYF
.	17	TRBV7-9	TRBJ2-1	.	TGTGCCAGCAGCCATAACTCCGGGACACTGTCCTACAATGAGCAGTTCTTC	CASSHNSGTLSYNEQFF
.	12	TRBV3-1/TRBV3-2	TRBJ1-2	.	TGTGCCAGCAGCCAGAGGGCCGAGGGCTACACCTTC	CASSQRAEGYTF
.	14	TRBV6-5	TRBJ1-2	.	TGTGCCAGCATCCCGGACAGAACTAACTATGGCTACACCTTC	CASIPDRTNYGYTF
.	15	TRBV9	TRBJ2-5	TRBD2	TGTGCCAGCAGCGTCCTAGCGGGAGAATTCGTGACCCAGTACTTC	CASSVLAGEFVTQYF
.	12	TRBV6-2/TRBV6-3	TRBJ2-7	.	TGTGCCAGCAGTTTAGACTCCTACGAGCAGTACTTC	CASSLDSYEQYF
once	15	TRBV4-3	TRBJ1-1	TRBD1	TGCGCCAGCAGCCAACTGACAGGGAGGAAAACTGAAGCTTTCTTT	CASSQLTGRKTEAFF
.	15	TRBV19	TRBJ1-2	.	TGTGCCAGTAGTATAGGGCAGGGATCTAACTATGGCTACACCTTC	CASSIGQGSNYGYTF
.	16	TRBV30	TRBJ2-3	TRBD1	TGTGCCTGGAGTGCCAGGGACAGGGGGTGGACAGATACGCAGTATTTT	CAWSARDRGWTDTQYF
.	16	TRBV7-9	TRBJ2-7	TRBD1	TGTGCCAGCAGCCGCCCCCAGGACAGGGGGCCGGGAGAGCAGTACTTC	CASSRPQDRGPGEQYF
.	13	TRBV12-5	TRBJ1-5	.	TGTGCTAGTGGTTTGAGAGAGTTTCAGCCCCAGCATTTT	CASGLREFQPQHF